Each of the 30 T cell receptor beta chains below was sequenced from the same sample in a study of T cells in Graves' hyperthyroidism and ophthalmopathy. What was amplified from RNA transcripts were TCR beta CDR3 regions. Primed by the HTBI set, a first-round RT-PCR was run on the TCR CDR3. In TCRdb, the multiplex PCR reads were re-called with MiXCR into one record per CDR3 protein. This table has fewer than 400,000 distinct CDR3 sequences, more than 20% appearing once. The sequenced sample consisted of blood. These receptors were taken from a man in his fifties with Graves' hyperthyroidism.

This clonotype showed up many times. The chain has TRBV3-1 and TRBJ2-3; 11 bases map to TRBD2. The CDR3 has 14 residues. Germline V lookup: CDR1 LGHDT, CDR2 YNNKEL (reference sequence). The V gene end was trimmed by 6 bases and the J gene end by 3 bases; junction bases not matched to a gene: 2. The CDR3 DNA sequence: TGTGCCAGCAGTCGACTAGCGGGAACAGATACGCAGTATTTT. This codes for CASSRLAGTDTQYF.

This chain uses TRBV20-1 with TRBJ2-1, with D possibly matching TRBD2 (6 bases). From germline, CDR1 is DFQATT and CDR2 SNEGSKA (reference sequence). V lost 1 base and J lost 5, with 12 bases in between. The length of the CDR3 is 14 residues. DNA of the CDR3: TGCAGTGCTAGAGTTGCGGGAACTAACAATGAGCAGTTCTTC. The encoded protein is CSARVAGTNNEQFF.

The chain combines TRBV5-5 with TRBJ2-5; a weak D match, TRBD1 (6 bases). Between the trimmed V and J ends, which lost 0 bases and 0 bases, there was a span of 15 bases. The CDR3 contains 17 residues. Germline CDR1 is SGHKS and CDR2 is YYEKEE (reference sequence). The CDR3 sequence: CASSLAPGTSDQETQYF. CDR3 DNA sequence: TGTGCCAGCAGCTTGGCGCCGGGGACATCCGACCAAGAGACCCAGTACTTC.

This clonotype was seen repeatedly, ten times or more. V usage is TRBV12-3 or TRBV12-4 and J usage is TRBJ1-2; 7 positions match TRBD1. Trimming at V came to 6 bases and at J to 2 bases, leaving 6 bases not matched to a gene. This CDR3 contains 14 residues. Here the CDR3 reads CASRTTGSNYGYTF. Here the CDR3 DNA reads TGTGCCAGCAGAACGACAGGGTCGAACTATGGCTACACCTTC.

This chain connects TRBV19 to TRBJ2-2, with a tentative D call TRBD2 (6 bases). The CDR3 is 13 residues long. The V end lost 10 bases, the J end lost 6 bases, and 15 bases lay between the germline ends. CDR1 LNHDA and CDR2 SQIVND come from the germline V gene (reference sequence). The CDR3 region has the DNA TGTGCCACCCGGTATGGCGGGGCCGGGGAGCTGTTTTTT. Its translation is CATRYGGAGELFF.

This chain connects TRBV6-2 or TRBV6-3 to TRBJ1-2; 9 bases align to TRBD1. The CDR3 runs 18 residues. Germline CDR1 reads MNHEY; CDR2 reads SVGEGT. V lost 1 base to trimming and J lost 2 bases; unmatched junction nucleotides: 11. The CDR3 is CASSYWGQGGSGNYGYTF. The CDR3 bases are TGTGCCAGCAGTTACTGGGGACAGGGAGGTAGTGGAAACTATGGCTACACCTTC.

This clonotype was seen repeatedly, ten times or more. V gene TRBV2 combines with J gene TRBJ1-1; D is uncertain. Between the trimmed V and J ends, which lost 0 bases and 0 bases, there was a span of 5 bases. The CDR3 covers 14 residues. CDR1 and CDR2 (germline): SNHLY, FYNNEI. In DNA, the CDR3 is TGTGCCAGCAGTGAAGCACTGCTGAACACTGAAGCTTTCTTT. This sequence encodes CASSEALLNTEAFF.

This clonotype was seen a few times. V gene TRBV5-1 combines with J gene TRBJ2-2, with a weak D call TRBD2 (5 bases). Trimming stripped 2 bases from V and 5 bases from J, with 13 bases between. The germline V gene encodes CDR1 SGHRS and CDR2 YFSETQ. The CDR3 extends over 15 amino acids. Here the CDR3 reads CASSFRIPGTGELFF. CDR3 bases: TGCGCCAGCAGCTTCCGGATACCGGGGACCGGGGAGCTGTTTTTT.

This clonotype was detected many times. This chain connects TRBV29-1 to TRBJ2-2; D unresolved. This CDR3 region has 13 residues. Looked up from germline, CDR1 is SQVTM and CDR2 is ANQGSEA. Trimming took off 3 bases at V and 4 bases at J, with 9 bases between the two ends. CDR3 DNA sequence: TGCAGCGTTGACCCAGGAAGCACCGGGGAGCTGTTTTTT. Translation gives CSVDPGSTGELFF.

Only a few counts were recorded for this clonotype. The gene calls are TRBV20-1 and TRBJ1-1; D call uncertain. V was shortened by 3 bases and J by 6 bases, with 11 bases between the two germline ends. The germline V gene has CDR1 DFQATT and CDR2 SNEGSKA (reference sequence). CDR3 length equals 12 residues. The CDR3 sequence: CSASLGLAEAFF. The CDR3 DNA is TGCAGTGCTAGCCTTGGGCTGGCTGAAGCTTTCTTT.

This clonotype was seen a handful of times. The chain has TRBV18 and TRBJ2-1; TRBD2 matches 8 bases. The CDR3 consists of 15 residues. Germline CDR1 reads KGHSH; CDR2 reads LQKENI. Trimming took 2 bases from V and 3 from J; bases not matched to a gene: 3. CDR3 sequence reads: CASSPEAGVYNEQFF. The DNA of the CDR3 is TGTGCCAGCTCACCAGAAGCGGGAGTCTACAATGAGCAGTTCTTC.

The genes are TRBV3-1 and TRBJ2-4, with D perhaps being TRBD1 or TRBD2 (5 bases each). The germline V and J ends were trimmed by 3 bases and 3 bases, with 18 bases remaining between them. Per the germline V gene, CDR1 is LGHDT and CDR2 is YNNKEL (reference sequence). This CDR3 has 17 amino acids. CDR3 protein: CASSQGFGGDVKNIQYF. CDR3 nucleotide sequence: TGTGCCAGCAGCCAGGGATTTGGGGGAGATGTCAAAAACATTCAGTACTTC. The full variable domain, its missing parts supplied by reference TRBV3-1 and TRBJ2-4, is DTAVSQTPKYLVTQMGNDKSIKCEQNLGHDTMYWYKQDSKKFLKIMFSYNNKELIINETVPNRFSPKSPDKAHLNLHINSLELGDSAVYFCASSQGFGGDVKNIQYFGAGTRLSVL.

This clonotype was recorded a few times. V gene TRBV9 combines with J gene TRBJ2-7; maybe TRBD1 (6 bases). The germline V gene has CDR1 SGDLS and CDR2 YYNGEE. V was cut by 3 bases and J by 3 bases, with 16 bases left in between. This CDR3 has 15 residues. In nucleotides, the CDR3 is TGTGCCAGCAGCGCATCACCAGGGGTAAGCTACGAGCAGTACTTC. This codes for CASSASPGVSYEQYF.

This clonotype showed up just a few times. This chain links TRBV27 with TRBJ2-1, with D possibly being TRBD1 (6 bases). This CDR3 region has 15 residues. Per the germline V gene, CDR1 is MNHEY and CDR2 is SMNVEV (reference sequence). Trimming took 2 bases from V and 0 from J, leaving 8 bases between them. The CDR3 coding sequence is TGTGCCAGCAGTTTAGACAGGACCTCCTACAATGAGCAGTTCTTC. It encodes CASSLDRTSYNEQFF.

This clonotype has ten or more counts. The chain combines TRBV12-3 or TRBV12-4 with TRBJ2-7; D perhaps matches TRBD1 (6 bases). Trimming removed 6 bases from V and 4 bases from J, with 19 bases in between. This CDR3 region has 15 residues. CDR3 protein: CASSLTDRIKYEQYF. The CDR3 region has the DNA TGTGCCAGCAGCCTCACCGACAGGATAAAATACGAGCAGTACTTC.

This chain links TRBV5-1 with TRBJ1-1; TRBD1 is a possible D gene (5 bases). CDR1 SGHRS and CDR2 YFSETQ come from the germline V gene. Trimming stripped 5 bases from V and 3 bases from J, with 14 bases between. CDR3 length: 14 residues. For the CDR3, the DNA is TGCGCCAGCAGGCCGGGGCCGGCGGACACTGAAGCTTTCTTT. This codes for CASRPGPADTEAFF.

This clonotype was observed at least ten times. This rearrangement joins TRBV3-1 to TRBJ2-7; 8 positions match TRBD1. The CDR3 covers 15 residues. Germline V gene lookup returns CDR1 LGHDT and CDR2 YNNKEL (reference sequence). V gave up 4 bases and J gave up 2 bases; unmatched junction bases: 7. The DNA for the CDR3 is TGTGCCAGCAGCCCCCCGGGACAGGCCACCTACGAGCAGTACTTC. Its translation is CASSPPGQATYEQYF.

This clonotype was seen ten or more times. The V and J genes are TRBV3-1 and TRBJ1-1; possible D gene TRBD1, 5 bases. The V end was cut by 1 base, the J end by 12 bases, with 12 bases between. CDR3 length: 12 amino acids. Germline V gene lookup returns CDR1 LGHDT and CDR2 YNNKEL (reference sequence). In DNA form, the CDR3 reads TGTGCCAGCAGCCAAGGCCCCGGGGCATCTTTCTTT. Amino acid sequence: CASSQGPGASFF.

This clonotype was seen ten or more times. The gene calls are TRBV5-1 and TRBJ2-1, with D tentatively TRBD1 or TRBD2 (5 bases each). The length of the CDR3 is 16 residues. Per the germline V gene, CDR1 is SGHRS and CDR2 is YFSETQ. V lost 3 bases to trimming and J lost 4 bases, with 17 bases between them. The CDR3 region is CASSSGWQGAYNEQFF. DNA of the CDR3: TGCGCCAGCAGCTCTGGGTGGCAGGGAGCTTACAATGAGCAGTTCTTC. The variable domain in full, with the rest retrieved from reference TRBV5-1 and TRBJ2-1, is KAGVTQTPRYLIKTRGQQVTLSCSPISGHRSVSWYQQTPGQGLQFLFEYFSETQRNKGNFPGRFSGRQFSNSRSEMNVSTLELGDSALYLCASSSGWQGAYNEQFFGPGTRLTVL.

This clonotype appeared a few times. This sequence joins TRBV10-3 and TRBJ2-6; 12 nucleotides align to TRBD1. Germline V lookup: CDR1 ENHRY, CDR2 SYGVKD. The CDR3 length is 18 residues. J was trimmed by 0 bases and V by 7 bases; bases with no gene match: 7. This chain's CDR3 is CAINRGTGGNSGANVLTF. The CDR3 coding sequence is TGTGCCATCAATCGAGGGACAGGGGGCAACTCTGGGGCCAACGTCCTGACTTTC.

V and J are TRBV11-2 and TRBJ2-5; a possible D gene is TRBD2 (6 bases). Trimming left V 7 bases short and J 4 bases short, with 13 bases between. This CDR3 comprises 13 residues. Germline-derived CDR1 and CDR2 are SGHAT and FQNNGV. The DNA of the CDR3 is TGTGCCAGCACCCAATGGGGGGTAGAGACCCAGTACTTC. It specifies CASTQWGVETQYF.

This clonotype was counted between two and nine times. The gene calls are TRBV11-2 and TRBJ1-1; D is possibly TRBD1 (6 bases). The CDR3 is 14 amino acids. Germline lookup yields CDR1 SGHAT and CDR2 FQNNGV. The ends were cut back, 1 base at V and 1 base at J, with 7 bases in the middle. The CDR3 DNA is TGTGCCAGCAGCTTAGGACAGGAGAACACTGAAGCTTTCTTT. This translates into CASSLGQENTEAFF.

CDR3 DNA sequence: TGTGCCAGCTCACCTGCCATTGCGGGGGGCAATGAGCAGTTCTTC. Amino acid sequence: CASSPAIAGGNEQFF. The chain joins TRBV18 to TRBJ2-1, with 8 positions matching TRBD2. The CDR3 covers 15 residues. Germline V gene lookup returns CDR1 KGHSH and CDR2 LQKENI. Trimming at V came to 3 bases and at J to 6 bases, leaving 7 bases not matched to a gene.

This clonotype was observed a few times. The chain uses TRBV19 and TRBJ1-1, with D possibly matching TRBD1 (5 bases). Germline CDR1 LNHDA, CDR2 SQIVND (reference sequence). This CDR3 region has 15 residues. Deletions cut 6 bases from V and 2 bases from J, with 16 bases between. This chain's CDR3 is CASSEAGAGNTEAFF. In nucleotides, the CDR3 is TGTGCCAGTAGCGAGGCTGGGGCGGGAAACACTGAAGCTTTCTTT.

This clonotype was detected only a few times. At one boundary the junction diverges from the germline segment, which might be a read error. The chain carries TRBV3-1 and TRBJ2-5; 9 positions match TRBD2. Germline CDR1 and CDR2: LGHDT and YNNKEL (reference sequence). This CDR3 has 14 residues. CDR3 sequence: CASSQMTTGTSPDF. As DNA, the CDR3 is TGTGCCAGCAGCCAGATGACGACCGGGACTAGCCCAGACTTC.

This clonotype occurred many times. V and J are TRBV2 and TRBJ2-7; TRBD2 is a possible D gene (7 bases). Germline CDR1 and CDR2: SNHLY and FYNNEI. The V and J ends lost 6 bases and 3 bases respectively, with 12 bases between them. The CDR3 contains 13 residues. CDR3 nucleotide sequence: TGTGCCAGCAGGCGGGGGCTAGTCTACGAGCAGTACTTC. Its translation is CASRRGLVYEQYF.

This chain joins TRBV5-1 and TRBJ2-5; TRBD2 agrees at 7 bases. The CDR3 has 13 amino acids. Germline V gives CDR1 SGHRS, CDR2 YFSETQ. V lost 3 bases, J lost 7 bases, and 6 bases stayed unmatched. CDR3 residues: CASSSGGIGTQYF. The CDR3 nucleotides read TGCGCCAGCAGCTCGGGGGGAATAGGGACCCAGTACTTC.

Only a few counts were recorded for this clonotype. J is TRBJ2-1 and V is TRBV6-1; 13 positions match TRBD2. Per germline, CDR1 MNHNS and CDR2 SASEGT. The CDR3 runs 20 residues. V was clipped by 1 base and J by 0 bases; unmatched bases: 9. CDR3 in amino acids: CASSEVPRTSGSSSYNEQFF. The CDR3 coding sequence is TGTGCCAGCAGTGAAGTCCCCCGGACTAGCGGGAGTTCCTCCTACAATGAGCAGTTCTTC.

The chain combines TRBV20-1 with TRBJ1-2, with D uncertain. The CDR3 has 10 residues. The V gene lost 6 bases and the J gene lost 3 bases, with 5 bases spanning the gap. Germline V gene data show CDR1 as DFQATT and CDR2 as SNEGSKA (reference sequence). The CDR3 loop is CSAAHYGYTF. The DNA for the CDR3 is TGCAGTGCCGCCCACTATGGCTACACCTTC.

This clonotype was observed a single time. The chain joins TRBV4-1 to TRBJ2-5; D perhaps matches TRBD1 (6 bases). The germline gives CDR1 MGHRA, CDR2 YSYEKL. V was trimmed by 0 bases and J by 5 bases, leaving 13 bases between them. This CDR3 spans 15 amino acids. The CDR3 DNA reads TGCGCCAGCAGCCAAGATACAGGGTGGTCTGAGACCCAGTACTTC. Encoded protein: CASSQDTGWSETQYF.